There are many counts of the clone carrying this T cell receptor beta chain. CDR3 length: 14 residues. Germline V gene data show CDR1 as SGHRS and CDR2 as YFSETQ. V was pared by 2 bases and J by 2 bases, with 9 bases between. This specimen belongs to a study of response to subunit inactivated influenza vaccine. TCRdb re-analysed the RT-PCR reads in MiXCR, keeping a single row per CDR3 protein. The sample lists hundreds of thousands of distinct CDR3 sequences; 7.6% were seen once. The chain combines TRBV5-1 with TRBJ2-3; the D is unclear. This clonotype was obtained from a man aged 50-75 years who received an inactivated influenza vaccine. The sequencing here drew on PBMCs from blood, taken 23 to 25 months after vaccination. The CDR3 region has the DNA TGCGCCAGCAGCTTAGGAGCATTCACAGATACGCAGTATTTT. This gives the protein CASSLGAFTDTQYF.